This is a list of T cell receptor beta chains from one sample in a study of multiple sclerosis patients with progressive multifocal leukoencephalopathy. Measured with immunoSEQ multiplex PCR; TCRdb has only the in-frame clones, and not every one. The table shows about 30,000 clones, with around nine tenths occurring only once. Sequencing was performed on PBMCs, taken from a patient treated with natalizumab. Receptors originate from a human donor with multiple sclerosis. Each CDR3 is given with its conserved first and last residue.

TRBV2,TRBJ1-4,CASLPQGGRGEKLFF
TRBV2,TRBJ1-3,CATTRDRAGNTIYF
TRBV6-4,TRBJ2-3,CASSAGGSTDTQYF
TRBV6-1,TRBJ2-4,CASPSRSKNIQYF
TRBV30,TRBJ1-1,CAWSVHLRRDTEAFF
TRBV7-9,TRBJ1-4,CASSFPSSQSEKLFF
TRBV4-3,TRBJ2-1,CASSQERLATNEQFF
TRBV4-3,TRBJ1-2,CASSQERQGAGGYTF
TRBV6-5,TRBJ2-3,CASRISGSTDTQYF
TRBV7-6,TRBJ2-5,CASTRNQAFQETQYF